This T cell receptor beta chain was profiled in a study of CD8+ T cells in alopecia areata. Following RNA extraction, reverse transcription yielded cDNA that acted as the sequencing template. Clones were sequenced by immunoSEQ multiplex PCR, and TCRdb holds only the in-frame ones, with some missing. The table has 160,000 or so clones, approximately 52% seen once; the top ten hold roughly 17%. Treatment specified: oral pan-JAK inhibitor, 5-10 mg twice daily. This clone was counted between two and nine times. Its target is not known. Between the trimmed V and J ends, which lost 4 bases and 8 bases, there was a span of 11 bases. This CDR3 is 11 amino acids long. Germline V gives CDR1 DFQATT, CDR2 SNEGSKA (reference sequence). Findings of the study overall: A large proportion of expanded lesional clones were detected persisting in scalp and blood during tofacitinib. TCRs were shared less clearly across patients than in mice, possibly for HLA-related reasons.

The TCR comes from a human donor with alopecia areata. Material: CD4+ T cells sorted from blood, obtained at approximately week 56, from a patient treated with tofacitinib. The V and J genes are TRBV20-1 and TRBJ1-1; the D is unclear. CDR3 residues: CSATPSQEAFF. CDR3 DNA: TGCAGTGCTACTCCGTCTCAGGAAGCTTTCTTT.